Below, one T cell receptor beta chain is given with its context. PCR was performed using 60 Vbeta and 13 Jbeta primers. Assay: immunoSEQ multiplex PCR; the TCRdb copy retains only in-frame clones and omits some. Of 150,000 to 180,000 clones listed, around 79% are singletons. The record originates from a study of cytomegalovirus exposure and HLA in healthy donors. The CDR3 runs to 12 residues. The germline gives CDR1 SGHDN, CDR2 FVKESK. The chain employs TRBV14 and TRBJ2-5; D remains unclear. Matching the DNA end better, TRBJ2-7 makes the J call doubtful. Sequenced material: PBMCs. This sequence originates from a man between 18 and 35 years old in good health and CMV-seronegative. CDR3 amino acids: CASSQVDYEQYF. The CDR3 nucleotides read TGTGCCAGCAGCCAAGTCGATTACGAGCAGTACTTC.